This TCR beta chain was profiled in a study of identical twins. Study-wide points: Compared with models, monozygotic twins showed more out-of-frame TCR alpha sharing. Excess low generation probability was seen in twin-shared out-of-frame alpha sequences.

Addition of a universal primer site occurred through template switching, and cDNA carried unique molecular identifiers. MiXCR, applied by TCRdb to the 5' RACE reads, yields one record per CDR3 protein. Here the sample spans 200,000 to 300,000 distinct CDR3 sequences, about an eighth being singletons. Healthy Caucasians supplied all donations. This clonotype was seen more than once but under ten times. The antigen is undetermined. In germline, CDR1 is SGHNT, CDR2 YYREEE (reference sequence). Trimming removed 2 bases at V and 2 bases at J, with 11 bases between. The CDR3 extends over 15 amino acids. This sample also appeared in a second study, on yellow fever vaccine responses in identical twins.

Sequencing was done on a sample of memory (CD45RO+) T cells sorted from blood. J is TRBJ2-1 and V is TRBV5-4; D may be TRBD2 (6 bases). This TCR came from a woman in her late teens or twenties in good health. The CDR3 sequence: CASSFGGKTYNEQFF. As DNA, the CDR3 is TGTGCCAGCAGCTTTGGGGGGAAAACCTACAATGAGCAGTTCTTC.